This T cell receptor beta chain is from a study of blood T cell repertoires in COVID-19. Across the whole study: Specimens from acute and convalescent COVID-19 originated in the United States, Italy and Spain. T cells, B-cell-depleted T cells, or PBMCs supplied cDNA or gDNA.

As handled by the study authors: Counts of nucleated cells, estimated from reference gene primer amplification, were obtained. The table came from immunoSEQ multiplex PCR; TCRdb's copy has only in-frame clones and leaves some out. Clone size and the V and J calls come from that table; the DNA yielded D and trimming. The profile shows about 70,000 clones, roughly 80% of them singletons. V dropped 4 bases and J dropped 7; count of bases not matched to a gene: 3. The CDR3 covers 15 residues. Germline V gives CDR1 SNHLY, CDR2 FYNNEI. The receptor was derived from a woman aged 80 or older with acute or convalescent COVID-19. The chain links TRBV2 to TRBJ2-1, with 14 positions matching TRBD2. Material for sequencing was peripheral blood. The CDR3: CASSVGTSGGNEQFF. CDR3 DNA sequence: TGTGCCAGCAGTGTCGGGACTAGCGGGGGAAATGAGCAGTTCTTC.